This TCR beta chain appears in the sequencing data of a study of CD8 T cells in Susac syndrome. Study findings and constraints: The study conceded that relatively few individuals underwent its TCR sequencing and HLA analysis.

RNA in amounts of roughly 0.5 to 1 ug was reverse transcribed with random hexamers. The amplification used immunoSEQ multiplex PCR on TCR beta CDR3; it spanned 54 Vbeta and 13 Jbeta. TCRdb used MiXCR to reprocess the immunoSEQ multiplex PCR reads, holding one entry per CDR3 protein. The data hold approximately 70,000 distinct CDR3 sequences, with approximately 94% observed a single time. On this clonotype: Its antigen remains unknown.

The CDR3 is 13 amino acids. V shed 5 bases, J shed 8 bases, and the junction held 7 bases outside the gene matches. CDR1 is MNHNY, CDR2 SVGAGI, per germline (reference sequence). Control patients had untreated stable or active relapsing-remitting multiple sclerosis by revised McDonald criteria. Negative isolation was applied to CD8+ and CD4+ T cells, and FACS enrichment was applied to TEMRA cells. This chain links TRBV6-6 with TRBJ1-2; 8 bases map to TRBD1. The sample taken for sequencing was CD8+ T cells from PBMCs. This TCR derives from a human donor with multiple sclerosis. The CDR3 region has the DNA TGTGCCAGCAGTGCTCAGGGGGCAAGAGGCTACACCTTC. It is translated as CASSAQGARGYTF.